Below, 25 T cell receptor beta chains from the same sample are listed, as sequenced in a study of patients and donors after allogeneic stem cell transplantation. TCRdb itself ran the RT-PCR reads through MiXCR, one entry per CDR3 protein. The table records some 200,000 distinct CDR3 sequences, around two fifths of them present only once. Sequences were obtained from blood, either unsorted or a sorted T cell fraction (not recorded which). The receptors were gathered from a human donor who was either an allogeneic HSCT recipient or a stem cell or donor lymphocyte infusion donor (not recorded which). It is not recorded whose cells these are; they may come from a transplant donor.

V and J are TRBV12-3 or TRBV12-4 and TRBJ2-5; D may match TRBD1 or TRBD2 (6 bases each). CDR3 size: 15 residues. Trimming took off 3 bases at V and 5 bases at J, with 16 bases between the two ends. The CDR3 sequence: CASSLRGGRKETQYF. CDR3 nucleotide sequence: TGTGCCAGCAGTTTGCGAGGGGGGCGCAAGGAGACCCAGTACTTC.

This rearrangement joins TRBV7-2 to TRBJ2-1, with TRBD1 identical over 7 bases. The CDR3 has 16 residues. J gave up 7 bases and V 4 bases, and 13 bases lay outside the gene matches. Germline lookup yields CDR1 SGHTA and CDR2 FQGNSA. The CDR3, as DNA: TGTGCCAGCAGCTCGAGACAGGGACGGATCAGAAATGAGCAGTTCTTC. This codes for CASSSRQGRIRNEQFF.

This clonotype was counted between two and nine times. CDR3 nucleotide sequence: TGTGCCAGCAGTTCGACTAGCGGGATGAAAGAGACCCAGTACTTC. Translation: CASSSTSGMKETQYF. The chain links TRBV27 to TRBJ2-5, with 11 bases aligning to TRBD2. This CDR3 is built from 15 residues. Germline V lookup: CDR1 MNHEY, CDR2 SMNVEV (reference sequence). V shed 4 bases, J shed 3 bases, and the junction held 4 bases outside the gene matches.

This clonotype was detected only once. The CDR3 DNA reads TGTGCCAGCAGGCGGACTAGCGGGAAGGGCGGGGAGCTGTTTTTT. Encoded protein: CASRRTSGKGGELFF. The chain combines TRBV6-5 with TRBJ2-2; 12 bases agree with TRBD2. Germline values: CDR1 MNHEY, CDR2 SVGAGI. The CDR3 loop spans 15 amino acids. J gave up 7 bases and V 6 bases, and 6 bases lay outside the gene matches.

The chain links TRBV7-9 to TRBJ2-5; 8 nucleotides agree with TRBD2. V lost 6 bases and J lost 3; bases outside the gene matches: 3. The CDR3 runs to 13 residues. From germline, CDR1 is SEHNR and CDR2 FQNEAQ (reference sequence). The chain's CDR3 is CASSPAGEETQYF. In nucleotides, the CDR3 is TGTGCCAGCAGTCCAGCGGGAGAAGAGACCCAGTACTTC.

This clonotype has only a few counts. This chain joins TRBV4-2 and TRBJ2-7, with TRBD2 matching over 10 bases. V lost 1 base to trimming and J lost 4 bases; unmatched junction nucleotides: 4. The CDR3 consists of 15 residues. The germline V gene encodes CDR1 LGHNA and CDR2 YNFKEQ. The CDR3 bases are TGTGCCAGCAGCCAAGTTACTAGCGGGGAGTACGAGCAGTACTTC. Protein: CASSQVTSGEYEQYF.

This sequence joins TRBV18 and TRBJ1-1; unclear D gene. The length of the CDR3 is 16 residues. CDR1 and CDR2 from the germline V gene are KGHSH and LQKENI. The germline V and J ends were trimmed by 3 bases and 0 bases, with 14 bases remaining between them. For the CDR3, the DNA is TGTGCCAGCTCACCTAGAAGTGGGGAATTGAACACTGAAGCTTTCTTT. Residues: CASSPRSGELNTEAFF.

J is TRBJ2-1 and V is TRBV5-6, with 9 bases identical to TRBD2. The CDR3 covers 14 residues. The junction had 5 bases not matched to a gene; V was cut back by 2 bases and J by 8 bases. Germline CDR1 reads SGHDT; CDR2 reads YYEEEE. The CDR3 loop reads CASSFGSGSHEQFF. The CDR3 DNA sequence: TGTGCCAGCAGCTTCGGTAGCGGGAGCCATGAGCAGTTCTTC. The full variable domain, in which reference TRBV5-6 and TRBJ2-1 provide the parts outside the CDR3, is DAGVTQSPTHLIKTRGQQVTLRCSPKSGHDTVSWYQQALGQGPQFIFQYYEEEERQRGNFPDRFSGHQFPNYSSELNVNALLLGDSALYLCASSFGSGSHEQFFGPGTRLTVL.

The CDR3 loop reads CASSRLTGVLTGELFF. CDR3 in DNA: TGTGCCAGCAGCCGCCTGACAGGGGTCCTCACCGGGGAGCTGTTTTTT. The rearrangement joins TRBV5-6 to TRBJ2-2; 8 bases are a match to TRBD1. CDR3 length: 16 residues. The V and J ends lost 4 bases and 4 bases, in that order; junction bases with no gene match: 9. Per the germline V gene, CDR1 is SGHDT and CDR2 is YYEEEE.

This clonotype has just one count. The rearrangement links TRBV15 to TRBJ2-3; 11 bases match TRBD2. Per germline, CDR1 LNHNV and CDR2 YYDKDF (reference sequence). The CDR3 loop spans 16 amino acids. Trimming cost V 4 bases and J 5 bases; bases outside gene matches: 8. CDR3 protein: CATSITRLAGLDTQYF. Written as DNA, the CDR3 is TGTGCCACCAGCATCACACGACTAGCGGGATTAGATACGCAGTATTTT.

The chain has TRBV25-1 and TRBJ2-7; D is possibly TRBD2 (5 bases). Trimming cost V 3 bases and J 4 bases, with 19 bases left between them. This CDR3 comprises 16 residues. Germline V gene lookup returns CDR1 MGHDK and CDR2 SYGVNS. The CDR3 loop reads CASSDLTPTTSYEQYF. DNA for the CDR3: TGTGCCAGCAGTGATCTAACCCCGACTACGAGTTACGAGCAGTACTTC.

The rearrangement uses TRBV7-2 and TRBJ1-2, with TRBD1 as a possible D gene (5 bases). Looked up from germline, CDR1 is SGHTA and CDR2 is FQGNSA. Trimming removed 0 bases from V and 4 bases from J, with 9 bases in between. This CDR3 has 14 residues. CDR3 in DNA: TGTGCCAGCAGCTTAGCCCGGGACGGCTATGGCTACACCTTC. This sequence encodes CASSLARDGYGYTF.

This clonotype was recorded a few times. The chain couples TRBV4-3 to TRBJ1-1; 7 bases fit TRBD1. The germline CDR1 and CDR2 sequences are LGHNA and YSLEER. Germline trimming cut 0 bases from V and 3 bases from J; bases unmatched to any gene: 1. This CDR3 has 14 residues. CDR3 sequence: CASSQEDRDTEAFF. The CDR3 region has the DNA TGCGCCAGCAGCCAAGAAGACAGGGACACTGAAGCTTTCTTT.

The chain combines TRBV7-3 with TRBJ2-2; tentatively, D is TRBD1 (6 bases). The ends were cut back, 5 bases at V and 3 bases at J, with 10 bases in the middle. Germline CDR1 reads SGHTA; CDR2 reads FQGTGA. CDR3 length: 14 amino acids. CDR3 in amino acids: CASSRNRDTGELFF. In DNA, the CDR3 is TGTGCCAGCAGCCGAAACAGGGACACCGGGGAGCTGTTTTTT.

This clonotype was picked up a small number of times. The genes are TRBV9 and TRBJ1-1; D may be TRBD1 (6 bases). CDR3 size: 14 residues. Deletions cut 3 bases from V and 4 bases from J, with 13 bases between. In germline, CDR1 is SGDLS, CDR2 YYNGEE. CDR3 protein: CASSEQGVGTEAFF. Written as DNA, the CDR3 is TGTGCCAGCAGCGAACAGGGTGTTGGCACTGAAGCTTTCTTT.

This clonotype was detected only a few times. The chain has TRBV27 and TRBJ2-3; D is ambiguous. With 3 bases removed from V and 6 bases from J, the gap between germline ends came to 7 bases. Germline V CDR1 and CDR2: MNHEY, SMNVEV (reference sequence). The CDR3 is 12 amino acids. The CDR3 DNA is TGTGCCAGCAGTTTCATAGCCGATACGCAGTATTTT. Encoded protein: CASSFIADTQYF.

This clonotype was observed a handful of times. The chain employs TRBV4-1 and TRBJ1-2; no clear D gene. V shed 1 base and J shed 3 bases, with 12 bases lying between them. This CDR3 is 15 amino acids long. Germline V gives CDR1 MGHRA, CDR2 YSYEKL. The CDR3 loop is CASSQVRAGYYGYTF. The CDR3 DNA sequence: TGCGCCAGCAGCCAAGTACGAGCGGGATACTATGGCTACACCTTC.

This clonotype was counted once. The CDR3 nucleotides are TGTGCCAGCAGTCCTACAGGGGGGAATGAAAAACTGTTTTTT. Its protein product is CASSPTGGNEKLFF. The V gene is TRBV27, the J gene TRBJ1-4; TRBD1 aligns across 8 bases. Germline values: CDR1 MNHEY, CDR2 SMNVEV (reference sequence). This CDR3 has 14 amino acids. V gave up 5 bases and J gave up 5 bases; unmatched junction bases: 4.

The chain has TRBV9 and TRBJ2-7; no clear D gene. The CDR3 loop spans 14 amino acids. Germline assignment: CDR1 SGDLS and CDR2 YYNGEE. V lost 1 base and J lost 1, with 9 bases in between. This CDR3 reads CASSVSRGSYEQYF. DNA of the CDR3: TGTGCCAGCAGCGTATCCAGAGGATCCTACGAGCAGTACTTC.

The chain uses TRBV21-1 and TRBJ1-2; the table's D call TRBD1 went unverified against the DNA. TRBV21-1 is marked as a pseudogene. The CDR3 runs to 17 residues. The CDR3 is CASSKETGQCRSDGYTF. The CDR3 DNA reads as TGTGCCAGCAGCAAGGAGACAGGGCAATGTAGGTCGGATGGCTACACCTTC.

CDR3 amino acids: CATSDPRGPSNGYTF. The CDR3 DNA reads TGTGCCACCAGTGATCCCAGGGGACCTTCCAATGGCTACACCTTC. V gene TRBV24-1 combines with J gene TRBJ1-2; possible D gene TRBD1, 6 bases. Germline V lookup: CDR1 KGHDR, CDR2 SFDVKD. V was clipped by 3 bases and J by 6 bases, with 16 bases between them. This CDR3 has 15 residues.

The chain links TRBV11-2 to TRBJ2-1; TRBD2 is a possible D gene (5 bases). Germline assignment: CDR1 SGHAT and CDR2 FQNNGV. Trimming took 1 base from V and 7 from J, leaving 8 bases between them. The CDR3 covers 13 residues. CDR3 nucleotide sequence: TGTGCCAGCAGCTTAGTGGGAGAGAATGAGCAGTTCTTC. Its protein is CASSLVGENEQFF. The whole variable domain, filled in from reference TRBV11-2 and TRBJ2-1, reads EAGVAQSPRYKIIEKRQSVAFWCNPISGHATLYWYQQILGQGPKLLIQFQNNGVVDDSQLPKDRFSAERLKGVDSTLKIQPAKLEDSAVYLCASSLVGENEQFFGPGTRLTVL.

The chain carries TRBV5-1 and TRBJ2-5; D possibly corresponds to TRBD1 (6 bases). With 2 bases removed from V and 5 bases from J, the gap between germline ends came to 16 bases. This CDR3 comprises 15 residues. Germline CDR1 reads SGHRS; CDR2 reads YFSETQ. Here the CDR3 DNA reads TGCGCCAGCAGCTTACGGGACACCCTGGTGGAGACCCAGTACTTC. Amino acids: CASSLRDTLVETQYF.

This clonotype was seen a few times. The chain carries TRBV25-1 and TRBJ1-2; 10 bases are a match to TRBD1. V lost 3 bases, J lost 7 bases, and 11 bases stayed unmatched. Per germline, CDR1 MGHDK and CDR2 SYGVNS. The CDR3 consists of 16 residues. The CDR3 nucleotides read TGTGCCAGCAGTGATTGGGGAGGGACAGGGGATTCTGGCTACACCTTC. Translation gives CASSDWGGTGDSGYTF.

This clonotype came up a few times. J is TRBJ1-2 and V is TRBV6-5; no reliable D call. V was shortened by 9 bases and J by 0 bases, with 17 bases between the two germline ends. Germline lookup yields CDR1 MNHEY and CDR2 SVGAGI. This CDR3 contains 15 residues. DNA of the CDR3: TGTGCCAGTATCGCTACCCCACATACTAACTATGGCTACACCTTC. Its protein product is CASIATPHTNYGYTF.